In its sample, the clone carrying this T cell receptor beta chain was seen many times. The target antigen is unknown. From germline, CDR1 is GTSNPN and CDR2 SVGIG (reference sequence). The CDR3 totals 17 residues. V lost 4 bases and J lost 7, with 29 bases in between. The data originate from a study of early T cells in non-severe SARS-CoV-2 infection. Findings and caveats of the study: Reliance on VDJdb matching favored anti-spike CD8 responses; private and CD4 specificities were missed.

TCRdb redid the calling of the 5' RACE reads with MiXCR, one entry per CDR3 protein. The repertoire holds roughly 40,000 distinct CDR3 sequences, around 6.3% seen once, with roughly 8.2% in the top ten. The chain combines TRBV30 with TRBJ2-7; D assignment may be TRBD1 or TRBD2 (5 bases each). The TCR sequence derives from an adult who was a healthcare worker with PCR-confirmed SARS-CoV-2 infection or an uninfected control (not recorded which). Sequenced here: whole blood, sampled at baseline. Written as DNA, the CDR3 is TGTGCCTGGACCATACCTTCCGGGACCCGGTCTCGGGGAGAGCAGTACTTC. Amino acid sequence: CAWTIPSGTRSRGEQYF.